The clone carrying this T cell receptor (beta chain) was seen just once. The record originates from a study of blood T cell repertoires in COVID-19. Study as a whole: T cells, B-cell-depleted T cells, or PBMCs supplied cDNA or gDNA.

The participants were between about 18 and 89 years old and came from 20 to 30 US areas. The CDR3 covers 16 residues. The J segment lost 3 bases and the V segment lost 8 bases, leaving 14 bases of the junction unmatched. Germline loops: CDR1 SNHLY, CDR2 FYNNEI. Original handling: Reference gene primer amplification gave estimated nucleated cell counts. Assay used: immunoSEQ multiplex PCR; TCRdb lists only in-frame clones, some missing. The V and J calls and the clone size are those of that table, but D and trimming were determined from the DNA. The table records about 190,000 clones, 70% to 85% of them present only once.

The TCR was taken from a woman in her twenties or thirties who had recovered from COVID-19. Source material: PBMCs or T cells enriched from blood (not recorded which). This chain connects TRBV2 to TRBJ1-2, with 8 bases aligning to TRBD1. CDR3 sequence: CASPLRRTGLYYGYTF. DNA for the CDR3: TGTGCCAGCCCTCTCCGCCGGACAGGGCTGTACTATGGCTACACCTTC.